This T cell receptor beta chain comes out of a study of metastatic and nonmetastatic thyroid tumors. At the level of the study: Repertoires from blood and tumor or nodule tissue of malignant and benign thyroid patients were compared. Overall study results and limits: The study reportedly found significantly higher TCR beta diversity in malignant thyroid tumors than benign nodules, in blood and tumor.

The V and J ends lost 0 bases and 10 bases, in that order; junction bases with no gene match: 11. The CDR3 has 16 amino acids. CDR1 and CDR2 from the germline V gene are SGHAT and FQDESV (reference sequence). As processed by the authors: The study's classifier, a distant-metastasis tool for papillary thyroid cancer, was built using CDR3 differences across clinicopathological groups. TCRdb reprocessed the PCR reads via MiXCR. None of the V and J calls come from the authors' own analysis; TCRdb made them. The sample consists of around 42,000 clones, about 12% of them appearing once. Points on this clone: Its specificity is not known.

Thyroid surgery was performed in patients who had received no treatment beforehand. The sequence was obtained from a male donor with papillary thyroid cancer or a benign thyroid nodule (not recorded which). Some clones in this sample may be carry-over from other donors' samples. This chain connects TRBV11-1 to TRBJ2-1, with TRBD2 matching over 8 bases. The sequenced material came from blood. Here the CDR3 DNA reads TGTGCCAGCAGCTTAGCGTACAGGCTAGCGGGTTTGGAGCAGTTCTTC. This translates into CASSLAYRLAGLEQFF.